The 5 T cell receptor beta chains below come from one sample, sequenced in a study of CD8 T cells in Susac syndrome (dated by TCRdb to about 2019). The library relied on the immunoSEQ multiplex PCR assay. RNA was extracted using the RNeasy kit, and roughly 0.45 to 1 microgram was reverse transcribed with random hexamers. TCRdb trimmed the raw reads at Q25, called clones with MiXCR and kept productive beta chains. CDR3 protein sequences are deduplicated, and each keeps its most common genes and DNA. A total of 110,000 to 150,000 distinct CDR3 sequences appear in this sample, approximately 96% of them only once. The ten largest clonotypes hold approximately 0.08% of the sample. Sequences were obtained from CD4+ T cells from PBMCs. The receptors shown here come from a human donor with Susac syndrome.

A single count supports this clonotype. The rearrangement joins TRBV7-6 to TRBJ2-3; no clear D gene. Germline values: CDR1 SGHVS, CDR2 FNYEAQ. With 3 bases removed from V and 1 base from J, the gap between germline ends came to 8 bases. This CDR3 region has 14 residues. CDR3 amino acids: CASSLELGTDTQYF. The CDR3 DNA reads as TGTGCCAGCAGCTTGGAACTTGGCACAGATACGCAGTATTTT.

The gene calls are TRBV20-1 and TRBJ2-5; D is ambiguous. This CDR3 contains 11 residues. Trimming left V 8 bases short and J 2 bases short, with 9 bases between. CDR1 DFQATT and CDR2 SNEGSKA come from the germline V gene (reference sequence). The CDR3 loop is CSFRAQETQYF. The CDR3 nucleotides are TGCAGTTTTAGAGCACAAGAGACCCAGTACTTC.

The chain combines TRBV7-2 with TRBJ2-7; 9 bases match TRBD1. J lost 2 bases, V lost 1 base, and 3 bases had no gene match. Per germline, CDR1 SGHTA and CDR2 FQGNSA. The CDR3 spans 15 residues. The CDR3 DNA reads as TGTGCCAGCAGCTTAGTGGGACAGGGACCCTACGAGCAGTACTTC. Protein product: CASSLVGQGPYEQYF.

The chain combines TRBV15 with TRBJ2-5; possibly TRBD1 for D (6 bases). This CDR3 has 14 amino acids. V was pared by 1 base and J by 5 bases, with 11 bases between. CDR1 is LNHNV, CDR2 YYDKDF, per germline (reference sequence). Written as DNA, the CDR3 is TGTGCCACCAGCAGAGTTAACAGGGTGGAGACCCAGTACTTC. Translating gives CATSRVNRVETQYF.

The chain is built from TRBV12-3 or TRBV12-4 and TRBJ2-1, with D possibly being TRBD2 (7 bases). The CDR3 runs to 14 residues. Trimming cost V 6 bases and J 5 bases, with 14 bases left between them. The CDR3 reads CASSPWGGNNEQFF. The CDR3 DNA reads TGTGCCAGCAGCCCCTGGGGGGGCAACAATGAGCAGTTCTTC.